A single sample gave rise to the 5 T cell receptor beta chains below, sequenced in a study of early T cells in non-severe SARS-CoV-2 infection. One entry per CDR3 protein, called by TCRdb with MiXCR from the 5' RACE reads. This table holds around 56,000 distinct CDR3 sequences, about 13% found once. The sample consisted of whole blood, taken at baseline. The receptors stem from an adult who was a healthcare worker with PCR-confirmed SARS-CoV-2 infection or an uninfected control (not recorded which).

V and J are TRBV6-2 or TRBV6-3 and TRBJ2-1; 15 nucleotides match TRBD2. CDR1 is MNHEY, CDR2 SVGEGT, per germline. The V segment lost 5 bases and the J segment 8 bases; nucleotides outside the gene matches: 4. This CDR3 is built from 15 residues. The CDR3 protein is CASSRTSGGADEQFF. Written as DNA, the CDR3 is TGTGCCAGCAGTCGGACTAGCGGGGGGGCCGATGAGCAGTTCTTC.

The chain employs TRBV9 and TRBJ1-6; D gene unclear. V was pared by 3 bases and J by 5 bases, with 15 bases between. Germline-derived CDR1 and CDR2 are SGDLS and YYNGEE. The CDR3 is 16 residues long. The CDR3 is CASSGNEVADNSPLHF. DNA for the CDR3: TGTGCCAGCAGCGGGAACGAAGTGGCGGATAATTCACCCCTCCACTTT.

J is TRBJ1-1 and V is TRBV7-9; D is unresolved. Trimming stripped 1 base from V and 6 bases from J, with 6 bases between. The CDR3 contains 12 residues. The germline CDR1 and CDR2 sequences are SEHNR and FQNEAQ (reference sequence). The CDR3 region is CASSLGIPEAFF. CDR3 sequence (DNA): TGTGCCAGCAGCTTAGGGATCCCTGAAGCTTTCTTT.

This clonotype was counted between two and nine times. V and J are TRBV21-1 and TRBJ1-5. TRBV21-1 is termed a pseudogene. The CDR3 contains 16 residues. In nucleotides, the CDR3 is TGTGCCAGCAGCAAAGATATACAGAGGGGCAATCAGCCCCAGCATTTT. Amino acid sequence: CASSKDIQRGNQPQHF.

There are a few counts of this clonotype. This chain uses TRBV5-6 with TRBJ1-1; D unclear. Germline V gene data show CDR1 as SGHDT and CDR2 as YYEEEE. Trimming took 3 bases from V and 3 from J, leaving 9 bases between them. This CDR3 is 13 amino acids long. This CDR3 is CASSWVADTEAFF. In DNA form, the CDR3 reads TGTGCCAGCAGCTGGGTGGCTGACACTGAAGCTTTCTTT. Based on the CDR3 plus reference TRBV5-6 and TRBJ1-1, the full variable domain is DAGVTQSPTHLIKTRGQQVTLRCSPKSGHDTVSWYQQALGQGPQFIFQYYEEEERQRGNFPDRFSGHQFPNYSSELNVNALLLGDSALYLCASSWVADTEAFFGQGTRLTVV.